These T cell receptor beta chains were read from a single sample in a study of T cell repertoires in cytomegalovirus infection. Their antigen targets remain unknown. TCRdb re-derived calls from the reads in MiXCR, one entry per CDR3 protein. Of tens of thousands of distinct CDR3 sequences in the sample, roughly half are singletons; the top ten hold approximately 93%. Source: CD8+ T cells from cultured PBMCs, taken from culture after CMV antigen stimulation. The receptors originated from a human donor in good health (CMV status not recorded). Some clones in this sample may be carry-over from other donors' samples. Each CDR3 is given with its conserved first and last residue. The D gene is left open where the match is weak. Clone size is not always given. Where it is, it says once, few, many or a class for expanded clones.

clone_size d_call j_call v_call cdr3_aa
. . TRBJ2-1 TRBV7-8 CASSLRQDNEQFF
. TRBD1 TRBJ2-1 TRBV6-1 CASSGDRPMQFF
. TRBD2 TRBJ2-3 TRBV7-3 CASSLLAGDTDTQYF
. TRBD1 TRBJ1-6 TRBV7-3 CASSLGQGAHSPLHF
. TRBD1 TRBJ2-7 TRBV19 CASSSPTGSSYEQYF
few . TRBJ2-1 TRBV7-3 CASSQEGYNEQFF
few . TRBJ1-1 TRBV5-8 CASSLDQANTEAFF
. . TRBJ2-1 TRBV12-3/TRBV12-4 CASSFVLSSYNEQFF
. TRBD1 TRBJ1-5 TRBV6-5 CASSKSRDRGRQPQHF
. . TRBJ2-3 TRBV7-2 CASSLSTGPITDTQYF
. . TRBJ1-2 TRBV12-3/TRBV12-4 CASDEGGGNGYTF
. TRBD2 TRBJ2-1 TRBV5-6 CASSSPRGRADGNEQFF
. . TRBJ2-1 TRBV29-1 CSVEWYSERLYNDQFF
. . TRBJ2-7 TRBV7-9 CASSTVRGTYEQYF
. . TRBJ2-2 TRBV7-6 CASSLAGRKYTGELFF
few . TRBJ1-6 TRBV7-8 CASSLKLPSGSPLHF
few . TRBJ2-7 TRBV7-8 CASSLLSGAEQYF
. TRBD1 TRBJ2-7 TRBV29-1 CSVVLGQGAPPEYF
. . TRBJ2-1 TRBV6-1 CASSEGRYYNEQFF
. . TRBJ1-2 TRBV14 CASSHLVNFYGYTF
. . TRBJ1-1 TRBV19 CASIPQGRGNTEAFF
. TRBD2 TRBJ2-5 TRBV7-2 CASSLVWGGRGGRETQYF
. TRBD2 TRBJ2-1 TRBV2 CASRGTSGRHTYNEQFF
. . TRBJ2-1 TRBV10-2 CASKGLTLNSYNEQFF
. TRBD2 TRBJ2-3 TRBV6-6 CASRGAGRTDTQYF
. TRBD1 TRBJ1-2 TRBV6-1 CASRRSGGRLDGYTF
. TRBD2 TRBJ2-1 TRBV20-1 CSVGWGSGGVHEQFF
few TRBD2 TRBJ2-7 TRBV4-2 CASSQETSGGAYEQYF
few TRBD1 TRBJ1-5 TRBV27 CASRTGGGQPQHF
. TRBD1 TRBJ1-2 TRBV4-2 CASSHQSGTGRGGYTF
. . TRBJ2-4 TRBV3-1 CASSQPHGLTGVKNIQYF
. . TRBJ2-5 TRBV10-3 CAISGPPGVLGTQYF
few TRBD2 TRBJ2-7 TRBV28 CASSLSRTSGRSYEQYF
. . TRBJ2-5 TRBV7-9 CASSPRRRGQETQYF
. . TRBJ2-3 TRBV12-3/TRBV12-4 CASSFYAGFTDTQYF
. . TRBJ1-5 TRBV6-1 CASSERRGLDPPQHF
. . TRBJ1-5 TRBV27 CASSLSPIGQPQHF
. . TRBJ1-2 TRBV7-8 CASSLVNYGYTF
few . TRBJ2-2 TRBV7-2 CASSSPLLRNTGELFF
. . TRBJ2-2 TRBV6-6 CAIWRDTGELFF
. . TRBJ1-1 TRBV28 CASSLSSGRTEAFF